Below are 18 T cell receptor beta chains sequenced from a single sample in a study of cytomegalovirus exposure and HLA in healthy donors. The table came from immunoSEQ multiplex PCR; TCRdb's copy has only in-frame clones and leaves some out. The repertoire consists of 200,000 to 300,000 clones, with approximately 83% occurring once and the leading ten covering about 1.2%. The specimen was PBMCs. The receptors shown here come from a woman in her 30s in good health and CMV-seropositive.

V and J are TRBV5-4 and TRBJ2-1; 7 bases match TRBD1. Germline loops: CDR1 SGHNT, CDR2 YYREEE (reference sequence). J was trimmed by 3 bases and V by 2 bases; bases with no gene match: 5. The CDR3 has 15 residues. The CDR3 spells CASSLDRALYNEQFF. CDR3 coding DNA: TGTGCCAGCAGCTTAGACAGGGCCCTCTACAATGAGCAGTTCTTC.

The rearrangement uses TRBV28 and TRBJ2-1, with 12 bases aligning to TRBD2. Germline-derived CDR1 and CDR2 are MDHEN and SYDVKM. The CDR3 is 16 amino acids. V trimming: 5 bases; J trimming: 6 bases; junction bases outside the gene matches: 8. The CDR3 sequence: CASSPETSGSLNEQFF. In DNA, the CDR3 is TGTGCCAGCAGTCCCGAGACTAGCGGGAGTCTCAATGAGCAGTTCTTC.

A single count supports this clone. V is TRBV5-1 and J is TRBJ2-3; the match to TRBD1 covers 11 bases. This CDR3 is 18 amino acids long. Germline V gives CDR1 SGHRS, CDR2 YFSETQ. J lost 5 bases, V lost 2 bases, and 13 bases had no gene match. The CDR3 nucleotides are TGCGCCAGCAGCTTAGACTTATTCGGACAGGGGGCCGAAGATACGCAGTATTTT. It yields the protein CASSLDLFGQGAEDTQYF.

The chain has TRBV5-1 and TRBJ2-1; TRBD2 agrees at 8 bases. The germline gives CDR1 SGHRS, CDR2 YFSETQ. The J segment lost 0 bases and the V segment lost 3 bases, leaving 5 bases of the junction unmatched. CDR3 length: 16 residues. The CDR3, as DNA: TGCGCCAGCAGCTACACGGGAGGGTCCTCCTACAATGAGCAGTTCTTC. Its translation is CASSYTGGSSYNEQFF.

This clone was counted a few times. The chain joins TRBV13 to TRBJ1-5; D not certain. Germline CDR1 reads PRHDT; CDR2 reads FYEKMQ (reference sequence). V gave up 3 bases and J gave up 4 bases, with 10 bases separating them. The length of the CDR3 is 14 residues. CDR3 in DNA: TGTGCCAGCAGCTTTGGAGGGTCTAATCAGCCCCAGCATTTT. It codes for CASSFGGSNQPQHF.

The chain joins TRBV5-4 to TRBJ2-5, with TRBD2 matching 7 bases. Germline-derived CDR1 and CDR2 are SGHNT and YYREEE (reference sequence). V dropped 3 bases and J dropped 3; count of bases not matched to a gene: 5. The CDR3 totals 14 residues. The CDR3 DNA follows: TGTGCCAGCAGCTCCCGGACTAGGGAAGAGACCCAGTACTTC. This codes for CASSSRTREETQYF.

The rearrangement links TRBV5-1 to TRBJ2-1, with 9 bases that match TRBD2. The germline V gene encodes CDR1 SGHRS and CDR2 YFSETQ. The CDR3 covers 16 residues. The V segment lost 1 base and the J segment 4 bases; nucleotides outside the gene matches: 6. The CDR3 here is CASSLQLAGPYNEQFF. The CDR3 nucleotides read TGCGCCAGCAGCTTGCAGCTAGCGGGACCATACAATGAGCAGTTCTTC.

The V and J genes are TRBV10-1 and TRBJ1-4; 9 positions match TRBD1. Trimming took 6 bases from V and 8 from J; bases not matched to a gene: 4. Germline-derived CDR1 and CDR2 are WNHNN and SYGVQD (reference sequence). The CDR3 is 13 residues long. CDR3 nucleotides: TGCGCCAGCAGCGCCGGGACAGGGGAAAAACTGTTTTTT. Protein product: CASSAGTGEKLFF.

The chain links TRBV2 to TRBJ1-5; 8 nucleotides agree with TRBD1. Germline V lookup: CDR1 SNHLY, CDR2 FYNNEI. Trimming removed 3 bases from V and 0 bases from J; junction bases left unmatched: 7. This CDR3 has 17 amino acids. This CDR3 is CASSDGDRSYSNQPQHF. CDR3 in DNA: TGTGCCAGCAGTGACGGGGACAGGTCTTATAGCAATCAGCCCCAGCATTTT.

The J gene is TRBJ1-4, the V gene TRBV5-5; tentative D call: TRBD1 (6 bases). V was cut by 4 bases and J by 4 bases, with 14 bases left in between. The CDR3 covers 15 residues. Germline V gene lookup returns CDR1 SGHKS and CDR2 YYEKEE (reference sequence). The CDR3 region is CASSPGEGDNEKLFF. As DNA, the CDR3 is TGTGCCAGCAGCCCCGGGGAGGGGGATAATGAAAAACTGTTTTTT.

The V call is TRBV5-1, the J call TRBJ1-1; D unresolved. Trimming removed 1 base at V and 4 bases at J, with 11 bases between. CDR1 SGHRS and CDR2 YFSETQ come from the germline V gene. CDR3 length: 14 residues. The CDR3 region has the DNA TGCGCCAGCAGCTTGTTCGAACTTAGCACTGAAGCTTTCTTT. Its protein is CASSLFELSTEAFF.

This clone was observed a few times. The chain couples TRBV6-5 to TRBJ1-2; D is unresolved. Trimming cost V 8 bases and J 7 bases, with 17 bases left between them. This CDR3 contains 13 residues. The germline V gene has CDR1 MNHEY and CDR2 SVGAGI. The CDR3 protein is CASPRGGVRGYTF. CDR3 nucleotide sequence: TGTGCCAGCCCACGCGGCGGGGTGCGTGGCTACACCTTC.

The J gene is TRBJ2-7, the V gene TRBV28; the D is unclear. Looked up from germline, CDR1 is MDHEN and CDR2 is SYDVKM. Trimming shortened V by 6 bases and J by 3 bases, and 12 bases separated the two germline ends. The CDR3 sequence is 13 residues long. Here the CDR3 reads CASSPSVDYEQYF. DNA of the CDR3: TGTGCCAGCAGCCCCAGCGTGGACTACGAGCAGTACTTC. The whole variable domain, remainder taken from reference TRBV28 and TRBJ2-7, is DVKVTQSSRYLVKRTGEKVFLECVQDMDHENMFWYRQDPGLGLRLIYFSYDVKMKEKGDIPEGYSVSREKKERFSLILESASTNQTSMYLCASSPSVDYEQYFGPGTRLTVT.

This clone was counted a single time. This sequence joins TRBV5-6 and TRBJ1-1, with TRBD1 as a possible D gene (6 bases). Germline-derived CDR1 and CDR2 are SGHDT and YYEEEE. V lost 0 bases to trimming and J lost 3 bases, with 12 bases between them. The CDR3 extends over 15 amino acids. CDR3 nucleotides: TGTGCCAGCAGCTTGGCCGGCAGGACAGACACTGAAGCTTTCTTT. Its protein is CASSLAGRTDTEAFF.

CDR3 amino acids: CASRHPNYVTHEAFF. The CDR3 nucleotides read TGTGCCAGCAGACACCCTAACTATGTCACCCATGAAGCTTTCTTT. The chain recombines TRBV28 with TRBJ1-1; D not resolved. The ends were cut back, 6 bases at V and 7 bases at J, with 21 bases in the middle. The CDR3 totals 15 residues. Germline V gene data show CDR1 as MDHEN and CDR2 as SYDVKM.

This chain connects TRBV2 to TRBJ2-5; D remains unclear. This CDR3 spans 12 amino acids. Germline CDR1 reads SNHLY; CDR2 reads FYNNEI. V lost 8 bases to trimming and J lost 3 bases, with 10 bases between them. The CDR3 region has the DNA TGTGCCAGCTACACGGCGGAAGAGACCCAGTACTTC. Translation gives CASYTAEETQYF.

This chain connects TRBV27 to TRBJ1-1; TRBD1 is a possible D gene (6 bases). This CDR3 is built from 14 residues. Germline CDR1 is MNHEY and CDR2 is SMNVEV (reference sequence). The ends were cut back, 5 bases at V and 2 bases at J, with 12 bases in the middle. The CDR3 here is CASSMRTVNTEAFF. CDR3 bases: TGTGCCAGCAGTATGAGGACAGTTAACACTGAAGCTTTCTTT.

The chain links TRBV30 to TRBJ2-7, with 8 bases aligning to TRBD1. J lost 4 bases, V lost 3 bases, and 5 bases had no gene match. The CDR3 has 13 residues. Germline-derived CDR1 and CDR2 are GTSNPN and SVGIG (reference sequence). CDR3 in DNA: TGTGCCTGGAGCCGGGACAGGTCATACGAGCAGTACTTC. It encodes CAWSRDRSYEQYF.